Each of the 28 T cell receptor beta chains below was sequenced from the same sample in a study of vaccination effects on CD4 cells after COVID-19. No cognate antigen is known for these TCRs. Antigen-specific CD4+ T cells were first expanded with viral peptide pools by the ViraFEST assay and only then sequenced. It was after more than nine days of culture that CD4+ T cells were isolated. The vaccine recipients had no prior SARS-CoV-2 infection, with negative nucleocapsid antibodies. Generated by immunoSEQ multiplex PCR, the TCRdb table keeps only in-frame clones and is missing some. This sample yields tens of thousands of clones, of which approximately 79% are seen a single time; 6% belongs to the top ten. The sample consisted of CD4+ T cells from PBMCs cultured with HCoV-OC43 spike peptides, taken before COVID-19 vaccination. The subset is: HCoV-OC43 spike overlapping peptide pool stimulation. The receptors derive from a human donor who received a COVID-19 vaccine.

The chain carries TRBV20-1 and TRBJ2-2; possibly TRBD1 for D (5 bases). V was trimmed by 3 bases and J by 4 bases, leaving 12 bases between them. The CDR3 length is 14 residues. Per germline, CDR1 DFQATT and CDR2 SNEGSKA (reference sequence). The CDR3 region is CSASQLQGTGELFF. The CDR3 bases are TGCAGTGCTAGTCAGCTCCAGGGCACCGGGGAGCTGTTTTTT.

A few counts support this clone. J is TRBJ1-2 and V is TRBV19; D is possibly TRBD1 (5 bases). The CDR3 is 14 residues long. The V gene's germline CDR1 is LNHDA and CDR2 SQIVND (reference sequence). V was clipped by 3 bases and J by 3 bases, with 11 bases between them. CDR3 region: CASSISGRDYGYTF. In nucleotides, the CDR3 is TGTGCCAGTAGTATTAGCGGCAGGGACTATGGCTACACCTTC.

Here the CDR3 reads CASSLAPPGQGSGRTEAFF. CDR3 nucleotide sequence: TGCGCCAGCAGCTTGGCCCCCCCGGGACAGGGGTCGGGACGAACTGAAGCTTTCTTT. V gene TRBV5-1 combines with J gene TRBJ1-1, with 10 bases matching TRBD1. The V gene end was trimmed by 0 bases and the J gene end by 5 bases; junction bases not matched to a gene: 16. This CDR3 has 19 residues. From germline, CDR1 is SGHRS and CDR2 YFSETQ. The entire variable domain, with the rest obtained from reference TRBV5-1 and TRBJ1-1, is as follows: KAGVTQTPRYLIKTRGQQVTLSCSPISGHRSVSWYQQTPGQGLQFLFEYFSETQRNKGNFPGRFSGRQFSNSRSEMNVSTLELGDSALYLCASSLAPPGQGSGRTEAFFGQGTRLTVV.

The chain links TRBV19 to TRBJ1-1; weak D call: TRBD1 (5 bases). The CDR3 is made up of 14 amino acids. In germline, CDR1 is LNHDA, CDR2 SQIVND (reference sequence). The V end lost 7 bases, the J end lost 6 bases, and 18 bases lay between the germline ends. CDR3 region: CASTTLVGLAEAFF. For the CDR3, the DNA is TGTGCCAGTACCACCCTGGTGGGGCTGGCTGAAGCTTTCTTT.

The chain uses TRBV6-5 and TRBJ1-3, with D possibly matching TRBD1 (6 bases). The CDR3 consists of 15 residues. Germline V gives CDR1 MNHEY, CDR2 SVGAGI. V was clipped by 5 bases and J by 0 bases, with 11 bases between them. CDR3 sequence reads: CASSTDRFSGNTIYF. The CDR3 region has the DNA TGTGCCAGCAGTACCGACAGGTTCTCTGGAAACACCATATATTTT.

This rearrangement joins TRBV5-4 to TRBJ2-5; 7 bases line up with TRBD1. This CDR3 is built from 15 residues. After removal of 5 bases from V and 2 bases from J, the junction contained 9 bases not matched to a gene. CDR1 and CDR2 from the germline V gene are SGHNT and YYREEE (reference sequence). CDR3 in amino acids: CASRFLPGQQETQYF. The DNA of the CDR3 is TGTGCCAGCAGGTTTCTCCCGGGACAGCAAGAGACCCAGTACTTC.

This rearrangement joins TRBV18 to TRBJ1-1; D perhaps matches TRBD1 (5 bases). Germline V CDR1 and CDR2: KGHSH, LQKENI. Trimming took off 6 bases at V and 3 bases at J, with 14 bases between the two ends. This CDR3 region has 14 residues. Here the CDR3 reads CASSRGEMDTEAFF. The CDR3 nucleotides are TGTGCCAGCTCCCGGGGGGAAATGGACACTGAAGCTTTCTTT.

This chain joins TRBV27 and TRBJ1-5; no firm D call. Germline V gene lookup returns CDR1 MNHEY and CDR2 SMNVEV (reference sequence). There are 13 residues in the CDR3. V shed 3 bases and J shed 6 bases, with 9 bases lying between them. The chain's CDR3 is CASSLSRLQPQHF. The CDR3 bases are TGTGCCAGCAGTTTGTCGCGGCTTCAGCCCCAGCATTTT.

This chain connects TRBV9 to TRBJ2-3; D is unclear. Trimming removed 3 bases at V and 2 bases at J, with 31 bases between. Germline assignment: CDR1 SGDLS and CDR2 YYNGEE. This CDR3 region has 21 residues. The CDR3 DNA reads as TGTGCCAGCAGCGAGGGATTGGTACTAATCCTTCGGATACATAACACAGATACGCAGTATTTT. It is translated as CASSEGLVLILRIHNTDTQYF.

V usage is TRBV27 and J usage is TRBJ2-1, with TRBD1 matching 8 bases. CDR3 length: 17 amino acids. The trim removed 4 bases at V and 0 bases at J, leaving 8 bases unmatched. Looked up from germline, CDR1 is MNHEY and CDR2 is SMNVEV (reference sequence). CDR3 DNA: TGTGCCAGCAGTTCAAACCTCGGGACAGGCTCCTACAATGAGCAGTTCTTC. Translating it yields CASSSNLGTGSYNEQFF.

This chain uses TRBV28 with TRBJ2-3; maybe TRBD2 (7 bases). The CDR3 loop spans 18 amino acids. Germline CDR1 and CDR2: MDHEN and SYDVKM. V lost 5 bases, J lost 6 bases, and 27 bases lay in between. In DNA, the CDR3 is TGTGCCAGCAGTACCCCCACCCGGGAGGCAGGGGACCTGGATACGCAGTATTTT. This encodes CASSTPTREAGDLDTQYF.

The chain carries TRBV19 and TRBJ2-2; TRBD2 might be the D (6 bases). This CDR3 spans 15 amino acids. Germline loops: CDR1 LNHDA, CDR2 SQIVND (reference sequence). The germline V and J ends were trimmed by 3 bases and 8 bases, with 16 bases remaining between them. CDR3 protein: CASSILGGVPGELFF. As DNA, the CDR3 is TGTGCCAGTAGTATTCTAGGAGGGGTTCCGGGGGAGCTGTTTTTT. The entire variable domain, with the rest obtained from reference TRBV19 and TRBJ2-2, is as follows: DGGITQSPKYLFRKEGQNVTLSCEQNLNHDAMYWYRQDPGQGLRLIYYSQIVNDFQKGDIAEGYSVSREKKESFPLTVTSAQKNPTAFYLCASSILGGVPGELFFGEGSRLTVL.

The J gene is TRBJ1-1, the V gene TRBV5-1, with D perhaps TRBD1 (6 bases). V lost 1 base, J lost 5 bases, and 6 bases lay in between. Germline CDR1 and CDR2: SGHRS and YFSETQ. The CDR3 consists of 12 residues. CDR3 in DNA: TGCGCCAGCAGCTTGAGGGGGACTGAAGCTTTCTTT. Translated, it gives CASSLRGTEAFF.

The CDR3 DNA sequence: TGTGCCAGCTCAGCCGGGACAGGGTGGGATACGCAGTATTTT. Its protein product is CASSAGTGWDTQYF. The rearrangement joins TRBV18 to TRBJ2-3, with 9 bases matching TRBD1. V lost 5 bases to trimming and J lost 6 bases; unmatched junction nucleotides: 6. Germline lookup yields CDR1 KGHSH and CDR2 LQKENI. This CDR3 contains 14 residues.

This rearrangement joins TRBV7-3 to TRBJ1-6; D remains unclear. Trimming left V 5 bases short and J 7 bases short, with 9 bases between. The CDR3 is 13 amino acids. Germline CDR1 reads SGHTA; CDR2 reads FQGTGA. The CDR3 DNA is TGTGCCAGCAGCCCTTTTATAAATTCACCCCTCCACTTT. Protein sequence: CASSPFINSPLHF.

CDR3 protein: CASSTGPTGITTEAFF. The CDR3 nucleotides are TGCGCCAGCAGCACTGGACCCACGGGGATTACCACTGAAGCTTTCTTT. V gene TRBV5-1 combines with J gene TRBJ1-1; unclear D gene. Per germline, CDR1 SGHRS and CDR2 YFSETQ. Trimming stripped 4 bases from V and 4 bases from J, with 20 bases between. The CDR3 length is 16 residues.

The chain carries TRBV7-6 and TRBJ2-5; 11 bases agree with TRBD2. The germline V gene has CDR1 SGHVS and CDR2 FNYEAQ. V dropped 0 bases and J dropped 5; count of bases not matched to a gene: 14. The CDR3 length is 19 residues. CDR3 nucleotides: TGTGCCAGCAGCTTAGCGAAAGGACTAGCGGGCCCCAAAGGGGAGACCCAGTACTTC. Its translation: CASSLAKGLAGPKGETQYF.

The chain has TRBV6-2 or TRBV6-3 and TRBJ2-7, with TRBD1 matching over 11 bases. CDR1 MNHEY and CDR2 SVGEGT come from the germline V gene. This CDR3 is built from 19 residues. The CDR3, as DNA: TGTGCCAGCAGTTCCTACCGACTCTTCGGACAGGGGGCGTCCTTCGAGCAGTACGTC. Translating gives CASSSYRLFGQGASFEQYV.

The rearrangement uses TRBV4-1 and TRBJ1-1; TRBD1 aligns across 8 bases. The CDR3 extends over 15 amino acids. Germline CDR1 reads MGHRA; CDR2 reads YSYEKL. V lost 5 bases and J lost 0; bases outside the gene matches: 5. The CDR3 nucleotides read TGCGCCAGCAGCGACAGGGGATCTATGAACACTGAAGCTTTCTTT. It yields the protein CASSDRGSMNTEAFF.

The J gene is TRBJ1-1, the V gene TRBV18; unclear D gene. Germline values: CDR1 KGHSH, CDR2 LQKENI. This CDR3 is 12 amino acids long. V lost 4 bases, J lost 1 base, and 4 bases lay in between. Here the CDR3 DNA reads TGTGCCAGCTCACTCAGGAACACTGAAGCTTTCTTT. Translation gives CASSLRNTEAFF.

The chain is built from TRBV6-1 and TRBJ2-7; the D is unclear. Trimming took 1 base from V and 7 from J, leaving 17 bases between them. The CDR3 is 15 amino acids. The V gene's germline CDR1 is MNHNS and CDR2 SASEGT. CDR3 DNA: TGTGCCAGCAGTGAAGACCTCGGTCCCTTGAGGGAGCAGTACGTC. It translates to CASSEDLGPLREQYV.

CDR3 coding DNA: TGCGCCAGCAGCTCGGACAGGGCGGTCCTAGATGAAGCTTTCTTT. This sequence encodes CASSSDRAVLDEAFF. The chain joins TRBV5-1 to TRBJ1-1, with 8 bases aligning to TRBD1. Unmatched junction bases numbered 11, after V lost 3 bases and J lost 7 bases. The germline gives CDR1 SGHRS, CDR2 YFSETQ. The CDR3 loop spans 15 amino acids.

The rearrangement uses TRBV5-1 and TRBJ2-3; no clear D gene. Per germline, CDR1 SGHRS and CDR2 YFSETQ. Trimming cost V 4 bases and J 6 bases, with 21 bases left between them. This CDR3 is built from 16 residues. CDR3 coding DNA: TGCGCCAGCAGCGTTGGTTGGTCCCACATAGGGGATACGCAGTATTTT. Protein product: CASSVGWSHIGDTQYF.

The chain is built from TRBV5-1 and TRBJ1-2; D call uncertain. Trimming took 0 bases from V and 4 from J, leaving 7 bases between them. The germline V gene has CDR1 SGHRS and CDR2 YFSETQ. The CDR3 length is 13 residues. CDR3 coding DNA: TGCGCCAGCAGCTTGGCCTCCAGCTATGGCTACACCTTC. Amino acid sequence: CASSLASSYGYTF.

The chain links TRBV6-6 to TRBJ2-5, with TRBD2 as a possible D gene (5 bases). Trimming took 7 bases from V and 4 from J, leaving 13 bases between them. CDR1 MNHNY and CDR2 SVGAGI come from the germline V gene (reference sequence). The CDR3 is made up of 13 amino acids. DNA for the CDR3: TGTGCCAGCACCGGCGGCGGAGGAGAGACCCAGTACTTC. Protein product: CASTGGGGETQYF.

CDR3 coding DNA: TGTGCCAGCCCCTCCCTAGGGACTAGCGGGGGAGACAATGAGCAGTTCTTC. It is translated as CASPSLGTSGGDNEQFF. This chain links TRBV5-8 with TRBJ2-1; 14 nucleotides match TRBD2. The ends lost 7 bases at V and 5 bases at J; junction bases unmatched: 11. Germline values: CDR1 SGHTS, CDR2 YDEGEE. The CDR3 has 17 residues.

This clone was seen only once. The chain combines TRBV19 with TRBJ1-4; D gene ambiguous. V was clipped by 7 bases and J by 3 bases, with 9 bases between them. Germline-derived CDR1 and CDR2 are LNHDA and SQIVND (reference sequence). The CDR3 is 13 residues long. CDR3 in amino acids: CASTSVPNEKLFF. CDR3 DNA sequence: TGTGCCAGTACGTCCGTACCTAATGAAAAACTGTTTTTT.

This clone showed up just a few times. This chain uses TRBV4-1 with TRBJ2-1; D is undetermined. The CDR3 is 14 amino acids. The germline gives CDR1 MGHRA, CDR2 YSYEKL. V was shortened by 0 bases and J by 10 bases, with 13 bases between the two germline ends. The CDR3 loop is CASSQDRVAREQFF. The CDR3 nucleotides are TGCGCCAGCAGCCAAGATCGGGTCGCTAGAGAGCAGTTCTTC.